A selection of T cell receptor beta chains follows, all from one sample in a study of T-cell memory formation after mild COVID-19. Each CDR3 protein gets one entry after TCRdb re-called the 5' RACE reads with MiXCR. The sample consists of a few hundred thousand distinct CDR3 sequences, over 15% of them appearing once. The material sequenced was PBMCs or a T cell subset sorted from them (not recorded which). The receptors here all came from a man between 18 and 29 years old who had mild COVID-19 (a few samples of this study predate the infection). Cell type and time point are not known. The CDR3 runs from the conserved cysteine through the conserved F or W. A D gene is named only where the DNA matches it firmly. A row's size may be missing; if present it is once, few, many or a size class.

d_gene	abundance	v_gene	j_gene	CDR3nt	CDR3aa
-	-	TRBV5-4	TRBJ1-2	TGTGCCAGCAGTTTTCTAGGGGGGGAAGGCTACACCTTC	CASSFLGGEGYTF
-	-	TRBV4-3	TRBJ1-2	TGCGCCAGCAGCCAAGAGGAAGGGAGTAACTATGGCTACACCTTC	CASSQEEGSNYGYTF
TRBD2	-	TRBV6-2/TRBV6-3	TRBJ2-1	TGTGCCAGCAGCTCAAGCGGGGGGGCGTGGGAGCAGTTCTTC	CASSSSGGAWEQFF
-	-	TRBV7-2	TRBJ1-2	TGTGCCAGCCGTGTAAGCGGGGCTCCATTGGGGGGCTACACCTTC	CASRVSGAPLGGYTF
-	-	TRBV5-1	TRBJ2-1	TGCGCCAGCAGCTTGGCCGTGCTAGATAAATATGAGCAGTTCTTC	CASSLAVLDKYEQFF
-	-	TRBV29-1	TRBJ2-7	TGCAGCGTTGTGCTTGACTCCTACGAGCAGTACTTC	CSVVLDSYEQYF
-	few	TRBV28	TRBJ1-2	TGTGCCAGCAACCTGGGGCAGGGCACCATCGGCTACACCTTC	CASNLGQGTIGYTF
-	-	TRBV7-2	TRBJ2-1	TGTGCCGTTAGGACCGCTTCGAACGAGCAGTTCTTC	CAVRTASNEQFF
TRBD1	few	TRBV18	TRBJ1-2	TGTGCCAGCTCACTCGAACAGGGGACTTCCTATGGCTACACCTTC	CASSLEQGTSYGYTF
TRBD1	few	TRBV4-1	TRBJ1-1	TGCGCCAGCAGCCAAGCCTGGACAGGGGCAAACACTGAAGCTTTCTTT	CASSQAWTGANTEAFF
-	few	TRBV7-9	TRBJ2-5	TGTGCCAGCAGCCCAACTACCCCAGAGACCCAGTACTTC	CASSPTTPETQYF
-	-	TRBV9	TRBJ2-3	TGTGCCAGCAGCCCCCGATCTGGCAGAAGCACAGATACGCAGTATTTT	CASSPRSGRSTDTQYF
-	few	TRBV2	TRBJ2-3	TGTGCCAGCAGACCAGGGTCTTCCGATACGCAGTATTTT	CASRPGSSDTQYF
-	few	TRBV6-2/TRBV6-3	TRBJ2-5	TGTGCCAGCAGTTCGCAGATTCAAGAGACCCAGTACTTC	CASSSQIQETQYF
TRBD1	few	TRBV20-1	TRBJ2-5	TGCAGTGCTAAGTGGGACAGGGGGCTTGAGACCCAGTACTTC	CSAKWDRGLETQYF
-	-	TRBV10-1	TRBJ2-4	TGCGCCAGCAGTGAGTCAAGGCAGGGAGGAAACATTCAGTACTTC	CASSESRQGGNIQYF
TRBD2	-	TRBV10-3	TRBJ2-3	TGTGCCATCAGTGATTTCGAGCGGGGGGGCCTCAAAGATACGCAGTATTTT	CAISDFERGGLKDTQYF
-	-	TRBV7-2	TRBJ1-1	TGTGCCAGCAGCTTCGGCCTGGCCGGGGACACTGAAGCTTTCTTT	CASSFGLAGDTEAFF
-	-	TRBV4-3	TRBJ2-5	TGCGCCAGCAGCCAGCCTTTTCTCCGGGGTTTCGGAGAGACCCAGTACTTC	CASSQPFLRGFGETQYF
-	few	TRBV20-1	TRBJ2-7	TGCAGTGCTACCCTGCGGGGACGAGGGGCCTACGAGCAGTACTTC	CSATLRGRGAYEQYF
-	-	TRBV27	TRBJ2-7	TGTGCCAGCGGAGGTCAGTACGTCGCGCAGTACTTC	CASGGQYVAQYF
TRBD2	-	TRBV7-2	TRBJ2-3	TGTGCCAGCAGCACACTAGCGGGGGAGGTCACAGATACGCAGTATTTT	CASSTLAGEVTDTQYF
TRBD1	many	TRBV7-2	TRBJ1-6	TGTGCCAGCAGGACTATCCGGGACAGGGGTACACCCCTCCACTTT	CASRTIRDRGTPLHF
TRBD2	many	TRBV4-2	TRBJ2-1	TGTGCCAGCAGCCAAAACGGGGGGGCAGGAGAGCAGTTCTTC	CASSQNGGAGEQFF
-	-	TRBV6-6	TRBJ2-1	TGTGCCAGCGGGTGGTACAATGAGCAGTTCTTC	CASGWYNEQFF
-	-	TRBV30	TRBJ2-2	TGTGCCTGGAGTGTACTTGGGCAGGGGCTGTTTTTT	CAWSVLGQGLFF
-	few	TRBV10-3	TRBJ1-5	TGTGCCATCAGACCGGACCCATCGGGTGGGCCCCAGCATTTT	CAIRPDPSGGPQHF
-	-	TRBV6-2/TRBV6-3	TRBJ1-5	TGTGCCAGCAGTTACACTCCCCGACGCTATTATAGCAATCAGCCCCAGCATTTT	CASSYTPRRYYSNQPQHF
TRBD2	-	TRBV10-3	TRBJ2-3	TGTGCCATCAGTGAGTACGCTAGCGGGGGGACGTCAGATACGCAGTATTTT	CAISEYASGGTSDTQYF
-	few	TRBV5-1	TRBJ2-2	TGCGCCAGCAGCTTGCTCCCCGGGGCGGCCACCGGGGAGCTGTTTTTT	CASSLLPGAATGELFF
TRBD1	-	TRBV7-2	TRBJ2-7	TGTGCCAGCAGCTTAACCGGGACAGGGCCCTACGAGCAGTACTTC	CASSLTGTGPYEQYF
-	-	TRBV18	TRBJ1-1	TGTGCCAGCTCACCCGACAGGCAAACTGAAGCTTTCTTT	CASSPDRQTEAFF
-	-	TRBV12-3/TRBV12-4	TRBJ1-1	TGTGCCAGCGCCTCACCGGGGGAAGCTTTCTTT	CASASPGEAFF
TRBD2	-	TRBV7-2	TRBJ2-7	TGTGCCAGCAGCTTAGGGTTTAGCGGGGCGGACGAGCAGTACTTC	CASSLGFSGADEQYF
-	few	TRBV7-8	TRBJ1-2	TGTGCCAGCAGCTTAGGTGTCAGCCCTAACTATGGCTACACCTTC	CASSLGVSPNYGYTF
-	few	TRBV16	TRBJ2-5	TGTGCCAGCAGCCATTCCGGGTCCGGGGGTGTGGAGACCCAGTACTTC	CASSHSGSGGVETQYF
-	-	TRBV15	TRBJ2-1	TGTGCCACCAGCAGAGCAGCCCGCAGGAATGAGCAGTTCTTC	CATSRAARRNEQFF
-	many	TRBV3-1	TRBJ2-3	TGTGCCAGCAGCCCGGGAGCAGATACGCAGTATTTT	CASSPGADTQYF